Presented here are 26 T cell receptor beta chains from one specimen sequenced in a study of regulatory T cells in long-lasting Graves disease. Libraries of TCR beta came from iRepertoire HTBI primers plus Arm-PCR of CDR3 regions. TCRdb used MiXCR to reprocess the multiplex PCR reads, holding one entry per CDR3 protein. Of 550,000 to 650,000 distinct CDR3 sequences in the sample, roughly 15% were seen once. Time point of the sample: newly diagnosed GD, antithyroid drugs for less than 3 months. The TCR library was prepared using RNA isolated from PBMCs. These records were also assigned to another study, of T cells in Graves' hyperthyroidism and ophthalmopathy.

Sample: peripheral blood mononuclear cells (PBMCs), taken at new diagnosis, from a patient treated with antithyroid drugs. The receptors stem from a man younger than 35 with Graves disease.

This chain connects TRBV20-1 to TRBJ1-2; D perhaps matches TRBD1 (6 bases). With 0 bases removed from V and 7 bases from J, the gap between germline ends came to 15 bases. The CDR3 loop spans 14 amino acids. Per germline, CDR1 DFQATT and CDR2 SNEGSKA (reference sequence). The CDR3 sequence is CSARDAVGGGGYTF. The DNA of the CDR3 is TGCAGTGCTAGAGATGCAGTGGGAGGGGGTGGCTACACCTTC.

This clonotype was detected a few times. The V gene is TRBV11-2, the J gene TRBJ2-5; no reliable D call. The CDR3 is made up of 13 amino acids. V was trimmed by 5 bases and J by 3 bases, leaving 10 bases between them. In germline, CDR1 is SGHAT, CDR2 FQNNGV. CDR3 in DNA: TGTGCCAGCAGCCAGCCTAGTGAAGAGACCCAGTACTTC. The encoded protein is CASSQPSEETQYF.

This clonotype came up a few times. The J gene is TRBJ2-1, the V gene TRBV5-8; TRBD1 aligns across 7 bases. The CDR3 has 15 amino acids. The junction had 1 base not matched to a gene; V was cut back by 0 bases and J by 1 base. CDR1 is SGHTS and CDR2 is YDEGEE in the germline V gene. CDR3 region: CASSLGDSSYNEQFF. The CDR3 DNA is TGTGCCAGCAGCTTGGGGGACAGTTCCTACAATGAGCAGTTCTTC.

This chain links TRBV10-3 with TRBJ1-5; no clear D. From germline, CDR1 is ENHRY and CDR2 SYGVKD. Trimming removed 6 bases from V and 5 bases from J, with 8 bases in between. The CDR3 is 12 residues long. CDR3 nucleotides: TGTGCCATCAGCACCGAAGATCAGCCCCAGCATTTT. It is translated as CAISTEDQPQHF.

This clonotype was found many times. The chain uses TRBV11-1 and TRBJ2-1; TRBD2 matches 7 bases. The CDR3 contains 19 residues. With V trimmed by 5 bases and J by 0 bases, 16 bases remained unmatched. Germline values: CDR1 SGHAT, CDR2 FQDESV (reference sequence). As DNA, the CDR3 is TGTGCCAGCAGCCATCCTCGGGTAGTACGGGGGGACTCCTACAATGAGCAGTTCTTC. Residues: CASSHPRVVRGDSYNEQFF.

Many counts were recorded for this clonotype. The chain has TRBV30 and TRBJ1-1, with a possible D match to TRBD1 (5 bases). The V and J ends lost 0 bases and 1 base respectively, with 12 bases between them. This CDR3 comprises 15 residues. Per germline, CDR1 GTSNPN and CDR2 SVGIG (reference sequence). In DNA, the CDR3 is TGTGCCTGGAGTGTTGTTGCAGGGAAGAACACTGAAGCTTTCTTT. As protein: CAWSVVAGKNTEAFF. Combining the CDR3 with reference TRBV30 and TRBJ1-1 gives the whole variable domain SQTIHQWPATLVQPVGSPLSLECTVEGTSNPNLYWYRQAAGRGLQLLFYSVGIGQISSEVPQNLSASRPQDRQFILSSKKLLLSDSGFYLCAWSVVAGKNTEAFFGQGTRLTVV.

The table lists this clonotype with many counts. The chain has TRBV20-1 and TRBJ1-2; D gene unclear. Germline lookup yields CDR1 DFQATT and CDR2 SNEGSKA (reference sequence). Trimming left V 0 bases short and J 2 bases short, with 10 bases between. The CDR3 contains 14 residues. The CDR3 sequence: CSARDLAQNYGYTF. DNA for the CDR3: TGCAGTGCTAGAGATCTGGCCCAGAACTATGGCTACACCTTC.

This clonotype was recorded at least ten times. This chain links TRBV27 with TRBJ2-3; possibly TRBD1 or TRBD2 for D (5 bases each). Germline CDR1 reads MNHEY; CDR2 reads SMNVEV (reference sequence). V was cut by 1 base and J by 3 bases, with 11 bases left in between. The CDR3 runs 15 residues. The chain's CDR3 is CASSLWVRETDTQYF. In nucleotides, the CDR3 is TGTGCCAGCAGTTTATGGGTCAGGGAGACAGATACGCAGTATTTT.

The V and J genes are TRBV6-2 or TRBV6-3 and TRBJ1-5; no reliable D call. V was pared by 6 bases and J by 0 bases, with 9 bases between. This CDR3 is built from 14 residues. Germline-derived CDR1 and CDR2 are MNHEY and SVGEGT. Here the CDR3 DNA reads TGTGCCAGCAGGACGGGATATAGCAATCAGCCCCAGCATTTT. Its protein is CASRTGYSNQPQHF.

This chain links TRBV3-1 with TRBJ1-3; D is undetermined. V lost 1 base to trimming and J lost 4 bases, with 11 bases between them. This CDR3 is built from 15 residues. CDR1 is LGHDT and CDR2 is YNNKEL in the germline V gene (reference sequence). CDR3 nucleotides: TGTGCCAGCAGCCAAGTTGGGCATCGAGGAAACACCATATATTTT. Translated: CASSQVGHRGNTIYF.

This chain connects TRBV6-1 to TRBJ2-1, with no clear D. With 5 bases removed from V and 10 bases from J, the gap between germline ends came to 12 bases. The germline V gene encodes CDR1 MNHNS and CDR2 SASEGT. This CDR3 is 12 amino acids long. The DNA for the CDR3 is TGTGCCAGCAGTATGACAAGACCGGAGCAGTTCTTC. As protein: CASSMTRPEQFF.

On this clonotype itself: A much larger clone sits a single nucleotide away, making a read error possible. The rearrangement links TRBV28 to TRBJ2-6; perhaps TRBD1 as D (5 bases). The CDR3 covers 15 residues. Germline lookup yields CDR1 MDHEN and CDR2 SYDVKM. The CDR3 DNA reads TGTGCCAGCAGTCCCTACCTACGTGGGGCCAACATCCTGACTTTC. Translation gives CASSPYLRGANILTF.

This clonotype was seen many times. The chain combines TRBV7-9 with TRBJ2-3, with TRBD2 matching 7 bases. Per germline, CDR1 SEHNR and CDR2 FQNEAQ (reference sequence). Unmatched junction bases numbered 8, after V lost 5 bases and J lost 3 bases. This CDR3 has 15 amino acids. DNA of the CDR3: TGTGCCAGCAGCCCTCGCCCCGGGGGGACAGATACGCAGTATTTT. It is translated as CASSPRPGGTDTQYF.

V usage is TRBV18 and J usage is TRBJ1-1; 7 nucleotides agree with TRBD1. The CDR3 is 15 amino acids. Germline lookup yields CDR1 KGHSH and CDR2 LQKENI. The V gene end was trimmed by 3 bases and the J gene end by 3 bases; junction bases not matched to a gene: 7. Here the CDR3 DNA reads TGTGCCAGCTCACCCTTACAGGGGAAGGACACTGAAGCTTTCTTT. Its protein product is CASSPLQGKDTEAFF.

The chain is built from TRBV27 and TRBJ1-1; no reliable D call. The CDR3 totals 14 residues. The V gene's germline CDR1 is MNHEY and CDR2 SMNVEV (reference sequence). Deletions cut 3 bases from V and 7 bases from J, with 15 bases between. The CDR3 here is CASSFDRVGIEAFF. The CDR3 nucleotides are TGTGCCAGCAGTTTCGATCGGGTCGGCATTGAAGCTTTCTTT.

Only a few counts were recorded for this clonotype. The chain has TRBV18 and TRBJ2-1, with D perhaps matching TRBD2 (5 bases). The length of the CDR3 is 17 residues. Germline V gene lookup returns CDR1 KGHSH and CDR2 LQKENI. The ends were cut back, 3 bases at V and 1 base at J, with 16 bases in the middle. CDR3 amino acids: CASSPLQRRVSYNEQFF. In nucleotides, the CDR3 is TGTGCCAGCTCACCCCTACAGAGGCGGGTATCCTACAATGAGCAGTTCTTC. Looking up the rest from reference TRBV18 and TRBJ2-1 gives the full variable domain: NAGVMQNPRHLVRRRGQEARLRCSPMKGHSHVYWYRQLPEEGLKFMVYLQKENIIDESGMPKERFSAEFPKEGPSILRIQQVVRGDSAAYFCASSPLQRRVSYNEQFFGPGTRLTVL.

This clonotype has just a few counts. The J gene is TRBJ2-7, the V gene TRBV19; 7 bases are shared with TRBD1. The germline V gene encodes CDR1 LNHDA and CDR2 SQIVND (reference sequence). V gave up 3 bases and J gave up 2 bases; unmatched junction bases: 7. The CDR3 contains 15 residues. DNA of the CDR3: TGTGCCAGTAGTATGGTGGGACAGCCAACCTACGAGCAGTACTTC. This codes for CASSMVGQPTYEQYF. Filled out from reference TRBV19 and TRBJ2-7, the complete variable domain reads DGGITQSPKYLFRKEGQNVTLSCEQNLNHDAMYWYRQDPGQGLRLIYYSQIVNDFQKGDIAEGYSVSREKKESFPLTVTSAQKNPTAFYLCASSMVGQPTYEQYFGPGTRLTVT.

This clonotype was observed many times. CDR3 DNA: TGCGCCAGCAGCTTGGGACCGTTAGGTTCAATGAGCGGAGAGACCCAGTACTTC. This encodes CASSLGPLGSMSGETQYF. The gene calls are TRBV5-1 and TRBJ2-5; D is possibly TRBD2 (5 bases). This CDR3 comprises 18 residues. Trimming removed 0 bases from V and 4 bases from J, with 22 bases in between. The germline gives CDR1 SGHRS, CDR2 YFSETQ.

The J gene is TRBJ1-2, the V gene TRBV27; 8 positions agree with TRBD1. Unmatched junction bases numbered 13, after V lost 4 bases and J lost 6 bases. The CDR3 covers 16 residues. Germline V gene data show CDR1 as MNHEY and CDR2 as SMNVEV (reference sequence). CDR3: CASSSNQGAPIDGYTF. CDR3 DNA sequence: TGTGCCAGCAGTTCCAACCAGGGGGCCCCGATCGATGGCTACACCTTC.

This clonotype has more than one count but fewer than ten. V and J are TRBV5-1 and TRBJ2-1; TRBD2 agrees at 11 bases. There are 14 residues in the CDR3. CDR1 and CDR2 from the germline V gene are SGHRS and YFSETQ. Losses at the gene ends were 3 bases for V and 10 bases for J; bases not matched to a gene: 6. CDR3 nucleotide sequence: TGCGCCAGCAGCTCCGGGACTAGCGGAGGGGAGCAGTTCTTC. Translated: CASSSGTSGGEQFF.

The rearrangement joins TRBV5-1 to TRBJ2-2; perhaps TRBD2 as D (5 bases). The CDR3 is 15 residues long. Germline V gene data show CDR1 as SGHRS and CDR2 as YFSETQ. Deletions cut 0 bases from V and 3 bases from J, with 9 bases between. CDR3 loop: CASSLAEAHTGELFF. CDR3 sequence (DNA): TGCGCCAGCAGCTTGGCGGAGGCGCACACCGGGGAGCTGTTTTTT.

This chain connects TRBV27 to TRBJ1-5; TRBD1 matches 7 bases. Germline assignment: CDR1 MNHEY and CDR2 SMNVEV (reference sequence). The CDR3 is made up of 15 amino acids. Losses at the gene ends were 5 bases for V and 3 bases for J; bases not matched to a gene: 7. CDR3: CASSRDSLVNQPQHF. DNA of the CDR3: TGTGCCAGCAGTCGGGACAGTTTGGTCAATCAGCCCCAGCATTTT.

Only one count was recorded for this clonotype. This could be a read error, since a much larger clone is one nucleotide away. The V and J genes are TRBV2 and TRBJ2-4; a possible D gene is TRBD1 (5 bases). V gave up 8 bases and J gave up 4 bases, with 12 bases separating them. CDR1 is SNHLY, CDR2 FYNNEI, per germline. There are 13 residues in the CDR3. Here the CDR3 DNA reads TGTGCCAGCCTAGGGGCGCCTAAAAACATTCAGTACTTC. Protein sequence: CASLGAPKNIQYF.

The chain uses TRBV7-9 and TRBJ1-4; 8 nucleotides match TRBD1. V trimming: 2 bases; J trimming: 0 bases; junction bases outside the gene matches: 2. In germline, CDR1 is SEHNR, CDR2 FQNEAQ (reference sequence). This CDR3 has 16 amino acids. The CDR3 nucleotides read TGTGCCAGCAGCTTACAGGGGGCAGCAACTAATGAAAAACTGTTTTTT. Protein sequence: CASSLQGAATNEKLFF. Complete variable domain (other parts from reference TRBV7-9 and TRBJ1-4): DTGVSQNPRHKITKRGQNVTFRCDPISEHNRLYWYRQTLGQGPEFLTYFQNEAQLEKSRLLSDRFSAERPKGSFSTLEIQRTEQGDSAMYLCASSLQGAATNEKLFFGSGTQLSVL.

This clonotype was detected many times. This chain connects TRBV2 to TRBJ1-1; TRBD1 is a possible D gene (5 bases). CDR1 SNHLY and CDR2 FYNNEI come from the germline V gene. The CDR3 loop spans 14 amino acids. Trimming cost V 7 bases and J 0 bases, with 12 bases left between them. The DNA for the CDR3 is TGTGCCAGCACCGCGACAGTGCTGAACACTGAAGCTTTCTTT. Its translation is CASTATVLNTEAFF.

The rearrangement links TRBV9 to TRBJ1-1; D is possibly TRBD1 (5 bases). The germline gives CDR1 SGDLS, CDR2 YYNGEE. Trimming removed 4 bases at V and 6 bases at J, with 19 bases between. This CDR3 is built from 15 residues. In DNA, the CDR3 is TGTGCCAGCAGCCCAGGAAGGGGAGCGAGGCCTGAAGCTTTCTTT. It translates to CASSPGRGARPEAFF.